A single sample is the source of the 7 T cell receptor beta chains below, sequenced in a study of post-analysis software for immune sequencing data. For these TCRs, the target antigens are not known. Points from the study as a whole: In patients, TRBV5-6, TRBV5-1 and TRBV20-1 belonged to roughly five TRBV segments found more frequently than in controls.

TCR beta cDNA libraries included unique molecular identifiers. MiXCR was run by TCRdb on the PCR reads, yielding one entry per CDR3 protein. The profile shows hundreds of thousands of distinct CDR3 sequences, roughly 29% of them singletons. Sequenced: blood. The receptors originated from a girl aged 10-17 years with multiple sclerosis.

Turning to this clonotype: Relative to the germline gene, one junction end is altered; a read error may explain this. V is TRBV28 and J is TRBJ1-5; the D is unclear. This CDR3 is 15 amino acids long. In germline, CDR1 is MDHEN, CDR2 SYDVKM. The CDR3 DNA is TGTGCCGGCAGCCGAGACGCGGTGGGCAATCAGCCCCAGCATTTT. It is translated as CAGSRDAVGNQPQHF.

This clonotype was seen more than once but under ten times. V gene TRBV4-2 combines with J gene TRBJ2-5; unclear D gene. Trimming took off 2 bases at V and 5 bases at J, with 15 bases between the two ends. The CDR3 runs to 15 residues. Per the germline V gene, CDR1 is LGHNA and CDR2 is YNFKEQ. This CDR3 reads CASSQLSTEGETQYF. The DNA for the CDR3 is TGTGCCAGCAGCCAACTAAGTACCGAAGGGGAGACCCAGTACTTC.

This clonotype was seen a few times. The gene calls are TRBV24-1 and TRBJ2-7; perhaps TRBD1 as D (6 bases). Germline loops: CDR1 KGHDR, CDR2 SFDVKD. The CDR3 is 16 residues long. V was trimmed by 5 bases and J by 4 bases, leaving 20 bases between them. The CDR3: CATSGSSPPDSYEQYF. CDR3 bases: TGTGCCACCAGTGGCTCCTCCCCCCCGGACAGTTACGAGCAGTACTTC.

The J gene is TRBJ2-1, the V gene TRBV11-2; 14 bases are shared with TRBD2. The CDR3 extends over 17 amino acids. Germline loops: CDR1 SGHAT, CDR2 FQNNGV. The junction had 5 bases not matched to a gene; V was cut back by 5 bases and J by 2 bases. CDR3 region: CASSTGTSGGTYNEQFF. CDR3 in DNA: TGTGCCAGCAGCACCGGGACTAGCGGGGGAACCTACAATGAGCAGTTCTTC.

Comments on this clonotype: A much larger clone sits a single nucleotide away, making a read error possible. V gene TRBV12-5 combines with J gene TRBJ2-1; tentatively, D is TRBD2 (5 bases). CDR1 LGHNT and CDR2 FRNRAP come from the germline V gene. This CDR3 contains 12 residues. As DNA, the CDR3 is TGTGCTAGGGGTTCGGGGTACAATGAGCAGTTCTTC. Its translation is CARGSGYNEQFF.

This clonotype has only a few counts. A much larger clone lies one base from this, so it may be a read error. The chain employs TRBV3-1 and TRBJ2-7, with a weak D call TRBD1 (6 bases). The germline V gene encodes CDR1 LGHDT and CDR2 YNNKEL (reference sequence). The CDR3 sequence is 13 residues long. Deletions cut 4 bases from V and 3 bases from J, with 10 bases between. The DNA of the CDR3 is TGTGCCAGCAGCCCGGACAGTGGCTACGAGCAGTACTTC. Translating it yields CASSPDSGYEQYF.

This clonotype occurred a few times. The CDR3 here is CASSEWGSDYNEQFF. The DNA for the CDR3 is TGTGCCAGCAGTGAGTGGGGGTCAGACTACAATGAGCAGTTCTTC. This chain joins TRBV6-4 and TRBJ2-1; the D call may be TRBD1 or TRBD2 (5 bases each). The germline gives CDR1 MRHNA, CDR2 SNTAGT. CDR3 length: 15 amino acids. Trimming shortened V by 3 bases and J by 3 bases, and 12 bases separated the two germline ends.